This TCR beta chain was sequenced for a study of cytomegalovirus exposure and HLA in healthy donors. 60 Vbeta and 13 Jbeta primers were used in PCR. The table came from immunoSEQ multiplex PCR; TCRdb's copy has only in-frame clones and leaves some out. The repertoire has 100,000 to 150,000 clones, about 70% of them found once; the top ten carry under 8.5%. Notes on the study in general: It was only CMV serostatus that was available as immune exposure information. The study designated 150 to 200 TCR beta chains cytomegalovirus-associated.

In this sample, this clone turned up a few times. Its specificity is not known. The clonotype was recovered from a male donor in good health and CMV-seronegative. Sequencing was performed on PBMCs.

The CDR3 coding sequence is TGTGCCAGCAGCAAAGTGGCAGGGGGAGGTTACGAGCAGTACTTC. Encoded protein: CASSKVAGGGYEQYF. The chain joins TRBV21-1 to TRBJ2-5; the DNA was not used to check the table's D call, TRBD1. The J call is in doubt because the DNA end fits TRBJ2-7 better. TRBV21-1 is noted as a pseudogene. There are 15 residues in the CDR3.